What follows are 31 T cell receptor beta chains derived from one specimen sequenced in a study of blood T cells in healthy people across ages. Using a J-beta primer mix together with a sample-barcoded 5' primer, a second PCR was run for about 6 to 11 cycles. Using its own MiXCR run on the 5' RACE reads, TCRdb lists one record per CDR3 protein. The data contain fewer than 1,000,000 distinct CDR3 sequences, about 47% of them singletons. The material sequenced was blood. These TCRs come from an elderly man in good health.

With respect to this clonotype: Given a much more abundant clone one base away, this may be a read error. V is TRBV12-3 or TRBV12-4 and J is TRBJ2-3; no clear D. The V gene lost 5 bases and the J gene lost 6 bases, with 15 bases spanning the gap. The CDR3 is made up of 14 amino acids. CDR3: CASSRLFPADTQYF. In DNA form, the CDR3 reads TGTGCCAGCAGTCGCCTCTTCCCAGCGGATACGCAGTATTTT.

In this sample, this clonotype turned up many times. V and J are TRBV20-1 and TRBJ2-5; 12 nucleotides align to TRBD2. CDR1 is DFQATT and CDR2 is SNEGSKA in the germline V gene (reference sequence). The CDR3 extends over 15 amino acids. V gave up 4 bases and J gave up 5 bases; unmatched junction bases: 8. The CDR3 region is CSANRLAGVWETQYF. CDR3 DNA: TGCAGTGCTAATCGACTAGCGGGAGTTTGGGAGACCCAGTACTTC.

This clonotype was counted many times. The rearrangement uses TRBV20-1 and TRBJ2-3; 15 nucleotides line up with TRBD2. V shed 3 bases, J shed 4 bases, and the junction held 5 bases outside the gene matches. There are 16 residues in the CDR3. The germline gives CDR1 DFQATT, CDR2 SNEGSKA (reference sequence). The CDR3 spells CSASVGLAGGPDTQYF. The CDR3 DNA follows: TGCAGTGCTAGTGTTGGACTAGCGGGAGGGCCAGATACGCAGTATTTT.

V and J are TRBV7-2 and TRBJ2-1, with D possibly called TRBD1 or TRBD2 (5 bases each). CDR1 is SGHTA, CDR2 FQGNSA, per germline. The CDR3 runs to 19 residues. V shed 5 bases and J shed 2 bases, with 25 bases lying between them. The CDR3 sequence is CASSPGRRGSRETYNEQFF. In DNA, the CDR3 is TGTGCCAGCAGCCCCGGTCGACGGGGTAGCAGGGAAACCTACAATGAGCAGTTCTTC.

About this clonotype: Likely a read error: the CDR3 ends without its conserved phenylalanine or tryptophan. This chain joins TRBV7-2 and TRBJ2-1; D is perhaps TRBD2 (6 bases). The J call may be incorrect, as the DNA end agrees better with TRBJ2-7. This CDR3 region has 17 residues. Per the germline V gene, CDR1 is SGHTA and CDR2 is FQGNSA. The chain's CDR3 is CASSLGGASVPGNEQYL. The CDR3 DNA reads as TGTGCCAGCAGCTTAGGAGGGGCTAGCGTTCCTGGGAATGAGCAGTACTTA.

The CDR3, as DNA: TGCAGCGCCCCGAAGGTCCGGACAGGGGTTGGAGACAATGAGCAGTTCTTC. It is translated as CSAPKVRTGVGDNEQFF. The chain uses TRBV29-1 and TRBJ2-1, with 9 bases lining up with TRBD1. The CDR3 spans 17 residues. With V trimmed by 7 bases and J by 5 bases, 18 bases remained unmatched. Germline CDR1 reads SQVTM; CDR2 reads ANQGSEA.

Ten or more counts support this clonotype. The chain joins TRBV6-2 or TRBV6-3 to TRBJ2-1; D is undetermined. The CDR3 spans 12 residues. Looked up from germline, CDR1 is MNHEY and CDR2 is SVGEGT. V lost 2 bases and J 8 bases, leaving 7 bases between the germline ends. This chain's CDR3 is CASSYRRDEQFF. Written as DNA, the CDR3 is TGTGCCAGCAGTTACAGGCGAGATGAGCAGTTCTTC.

The chain links TRBV24-1 to TRBJ2-1; D may be TRBD2 (6 bases). V lost 2 bases, J lost 9 bases, and 16 bases lay in between. Per the germline V gene, CDR1 is KGHDR and CDR2 is SFDVKD. The CDR3 length is 15 residues. The DNA for the CDR3 is TGTGCCACCAGTGATTCCCCGGGAGCTGGGGGTGAGCAGTTCTTC. Amino acid sequence: CATSDSPGAGGEQFF.

This rearrangement joins TRBV5-1 to TRBJ2-2; D uncertain. The CDR3 runs 16 residues. From germline, CDR1 is SGHRS and CDR2 YFSETQ. V gave up 0 bases and J gave up 2 bases, with 11 bases separating them. The CDR3 DNA sequence: TGCGCCAGCAGCTTGGGGGCAGACCTAAACACCGGGGAGCTGTTTTTT. This gives the protein CASSLGADLNTGELFF.

The rearrangement uses TRBV28 and TRBJ2-1, with D unclear. The CDR3 is made up of 13 amino acids. Trimming pared 6 bases from V and 4 bases from J, leaving 10 bases between. The V gene's germline CDR1 is MDHEN and CDR2 SYDVKM. The CDR3 region is CASSDHQYNEQFF. In nucleotides, the CDR3 is TGTGCCAGCAGCGATCACCAATACAATGAGCAGTTCTTC. The complete variable domain, with remaining parts taken from reference TRBV28 and TRBJ2-1, reads DVKVTQSSRYLVKRTGEKVFLECVQDMDHENMFWYRQDPGLGLRLIYFSYDVKMKEKGDIPEGYSVSREKKERFSLILESASTNQTSMYLCASSDHQYNEQFFGPGTRLTVL.

The V call is TRBV7-2, the J call TRBJ2-5, with a weak D call TRBD2 (5 bases). Germline V lookup: CDR1 SGHTA, CDR2 FQGNSA. Deletions cut 5 bases from V and 11 bases from J, with 24 bases between. The CDR3 is 15 residues long. The CDR3 DNA reads as TGTGCCAGCAGCCCCTCAGGACTCGCGTCCTACGGGCAGTACTTC. Encoded protein: CASSPSGLASYGQYF.

Only a few counts were recorded for this clonotype. The CDR3 DNA reads as TGTGCCAGCAGCCCCCGGGGGGCAGAGACCCAGTACTTC. Translated, it gives CASSPRGAETQYF. This chain connects TRBV7-2 to TRBJ2-7; a possible D gene is TRBD2 (7 bases). TRBJ2-5 matches the DNA end more closely, so the J call is doubtful. There are 13 residues in the CDR3. Per germline, CDR1 SGHTA and CDR2 FQGNSA.

This clonotype was counted between two and nine times. The rearrangement uses TRBV10-3 and TRBJ2-1; D might be TRBD1 (6 bases). V was cut by 6 bases and J by 0 bases, with 12 bases left in between. CDR3 length: 15 residues. Germline V gives CDR1 ENHRY, CDR2 SYGVKD. CDR3 in DNA: TGTGCCATCAGAGATACAGGGTACTCCTACAATGAGCAGTTCTTC. Translation gives CAIRDTGYSYNEQFF.

The V call is TRBV20-1, the J call TRBJ1-5, with TRBD1 matching over 7 bases. CDR1 is DFQATT and CDR2 is SNEGSKA in the germline V gene (reference sequence). Germline trimming cut 5 bases from V and 2 bases from J; bases unmatched to any gene: 6. This CDR3 contains 14 residues. CDR3 DNA sequence: TGCAGTGCTCAATCCGACAGGGGCAATCAGCCCCAGCATTTT. It codes for CSAQSDRGNQPQHF.

V is TRBV7-2 and J is TRBJ1-1; D call uncertain. V was pared by 5 bases and J by 4 bases, with 14 bases between. CDR1 is SGHTA and CDR2 is FQGNSA in the germline V gene. This CDR3 is 14 amino acids long. The CDR3 is CASSPSLEGTEAFF. CDR3 DNA sequence: TGTGCCAGCAGCCCCTCCCTGGAAGGCACTGAAGCTTTCTTT.

Worth noting for this clonotype: A read error is possible here, since a much larger clone lies one base away. The V and J genes are TRBV7-2 and TRBJ2-3, with D perhaps TRBD1 or TRBD2 (6 bases each). Germline V gene sequence: CDR1 SGHTA, CDR2 FQGNSA. CDR3 length: 14 residues. The CDR3 reads CASSLVRQEGTRYF. The CDR3 DNA follows: TGTGCCAGCAGCTTAGTTCGACAGGAGGGTACGCGGTATTTT.

CDR3 nucleotides: TGTGCCAGCAGCTTCCGACGTTCCAATGAGCAGTTCTTC. It is translated as CASSFRRSNEQFF. The chain joins TRBV7-2 to TRBJ2-1; D is ambiguous. Germline assignment: CDR1 SGHTA and CDR2 FQGNSA. With 3 bases removed from V and 6 bases from J, the gap between germline ends came to 9 bases. This CDR3 is built from 13 residues.

This clonotype was found a few times. The chain links TRBV18 to TRBJ2-1, with 9 bases aligning to TRBD1. Germline V gene sequence: CDR1 KGHSH, CDR2 LQKENI. The CDR3 spans 17 residues. J was trimmed by 0 bases and V by 4 bases; bases with no gene match: 7. The CDR3 DNA reads as TGTGCCAGCTCACGACAACAGGGGGCTGACTCCTACAATGAGCAGTTCTTC. Its protein product is CASSRQQGADSYNEQFF. The full variable domain, completed using reference TRBV18 and TRBJ2-1, is NAGVMQNPRHLVRRRGQEARLRCSPMKGHSHVYWYRQLPEEGLKFMVYLQKENIIDESGMPKERFSAEFPKEGPSILRIQQVVRGDSAAYFCASSRQQGADSYNEQFFGPGTRLTVL.

This clonotype has just a few counts. The genes are TRBV7-2 and TRBJ2-1, with TRBD2 identical over 10 bases. Per the germline V gene, CDR1 is SGHTA and CDR2 is FQGNSA. V shed 2 bases, J shed 2 bases, and the junction held 6 bases outside the gene matches. CDR3 length: 17 amino acids. DNA for the CDR3: TGTGCCAGCAGCTTACAAGCGGGAGGGCCACCCTACAATGAGCAGTTCTTC. It is translated as CASSLQAGGPPYNEQFF.

This clonotype was seen a handful of times. The DNA for the CDR3 is TGTGCCAGCAGTTTACACGTGGGGGGGGTGGATGAGCAGTTCTTC. Protein product: CASSLHVGGVDEQFF. V gene TRBV27 combines with J gene TRBJ2-1, with TRBD2 identical over 7 bases. CDR1 and CDR2 from the germline V gene are MNHEY and SMNVEV (reference sequence). The CDR3 has 15 residues. V dropped 2 bases and J dropped 8; count of bases not matched to a gene: 9.

This rearrangement joins TRBV9 to TRBJ2-2; D might be TRBD1 (6 bases). Trimming pared 0 bases from V and 0 bases from J, leaving 12 bases between. The CDR3 has 17 residues. Per the germline V gene, CDR1 is SGDLS and CDR2 is YYNGEE. The CDR3 spells CASSVGSRTANTGELFF. CDR3 bases: TGTGCCAGCAGCGTAGGTTCCCGGACAGCGAACACCGGGGAGCTGTTTTTT.

In this sample, this clonotype turned up a few times. The V call is TRBV7-2, the J call TRBJ2-7, with TRBD2 as a possible D gene (6 bases). Per the germline V gene, CDR1 is SGHTA and CDR2 is FQGNSA. This CDR3 contains 16 residues. Trimming cost V 8 bases and J 3 bases, with 23 bases left between them. Here the CDR3 reads CASERGAARGVYEQYF. CDR3 DNA sequence: TGTGCCAGCGAGAGAGGAGCGGCCCGCGGGGTCTACGAGCAGTACTTC.

This clonotype has just a few counts. This chain connects TRBV6-2 or TRBV6-3 to TRBJ2-5; D remains ambiguous. Germline V CDR1 and CDR2: MNHEY, SVGEGT. The CDR3 runs to 14 residues. V was trimmed by 6 bases and J by 5 bases, leaving 16 bases between them. CDR3 in DNA: TGTGCCAGCAGCGCCGAGTTTGGGCGGGAGACCCAGTACTTC. This codes for CASSAEFGRETQYF.

Details on this clonotype: A read error may account for a junction end that differs from germline. The chain employs TRBV13 and TRBJ2-7; 12 positions match TRBD2. This CDR3 comprises 14 residues. The germline CDR1 and CDR2 sequences are PRHDT and FYEKMQ (reference sequence). Written as DNA, the CDR3 is TGTACCAGCAGCTCCGGACTAGCGGGGTACGAGCAGTACTTC. Its protein product is CTSSSGLAGYEQYF.

The chain has TRBV5-1 and TRBJ2-1, with D tentatively TRBD2 (5 bases). The V and J ends lost 0 bases and 1 base respectively, with 11 bases between them. This CDR3 is 16 amino acids long. The V gene's germline CDR1 is SGHRS and CDR2 YFSETQ. The CDR3 protein is CASSLEEGRSYNEQFF. Here the CDR3 DNA reads TGCGCCAGCAGCTTGGAAGAGGGAAGGTCCTACAATGAGCAGTTCTTC.

The rearrangement links TRBV7-2 to TRBJ2-1, with unresolved D. Germline assignment: CDR1 SGHTA and CDR2 FQGNSA. Trimming cost V 1 base and J 6 bases, with 10 bases left between them. The CDR3 consists of 14 residues. CDR3 in DNA: TGTGCCAGCAGCTTAGGGGCAGCTACCAATGAGCAGTTCTTC. Translating gives CASSLGAATNEQFF.

This rearrangement joins TRBV7-3 to TRBJ2-3; 7 nucleotides match TRBD2. The CDR3 covers 15 residues. The V gene's germline CDR1 is SGHTA and CDR2 FQGTGA. V was pared by 5 bases and J by 4 bases, with 9 bases of the junction left unmatched. The CDR3 sequence is CASSPIRLAADTQYF. CDR3 nucleotide sequence: TGTGCCAGCAGCCCAATTCGACTAGCCGCAGATACGCAGTATTTT.

A note on this clonotype: This could be a read error, since a much larger clone is one nucleotide away. The chain is built from TRBV7-2 and TRBJ2-3; D is ambiguous. The CDR3 is 16 residues long. Germline values: CDR1 SGHTA, CDR2 FQGNSA. Trimming removed 2 bases at V and 2 bases at J, with 14 bases between. CDR3 amino acids: CASSLKTVGPTDTQYF. CDR3 DNA sequence: TGTGCCAGCAGCTTAAAAACGGTAGGGCCCACAGATACGCAGTATTTT.

This rearrangement joins TRBV12-3 or TRBV12-4 to TRBJ2-5; the match to TRBD2 covers 12 bases. This CDR3 spans 19 amino acids. V lost 1 base, J lost 11 bases, and 20 bases stayed unmatched. This CDR3 reads CASSLEVTSGSSQNNEQYF. CDR3 sequence (DNA): TGTGCCAGCAGTTTAGAGGTGACTAGCGGGAGTAGTCAAAACAATGAGCAGTACTTC.

Points on this clonotype: A junction end diverges from the germline sequence, so it may reflect a read error. J is TRBJ2-5 and V is TRBV5-1; tentatively, D is TRBD2 (5 bases). There are 13 residues in the CDR3. Germline V gene lookup returns CDR1 SGHRS and CDR2 YFSETQ. In nucleotides, the CDR3 is TGCGCCAGCAGCTTCGGGGTTCAAGGGACCCAGTACTTC. Its protein is CASSFGVQGTQYF.

This clonotype was seen ten or more times. This sequence joins TRBV7-2 and TRBJ2-5; a possible D gene is TRBD1 (5 bases). In germline, CDR1 is SGHTA, CDR2 FQGNSA. Deletions cut 3 bases from V and 5 bases from J, with 16 bases between. The CDR3 runs 15 residues. Here the CDR3 DNA reads TGTGCCAGCAGCTTTCCGGGCCAGGGTGGGGAGACCCAGTACTTC. As protein: CASSFPGQGGETQYF.